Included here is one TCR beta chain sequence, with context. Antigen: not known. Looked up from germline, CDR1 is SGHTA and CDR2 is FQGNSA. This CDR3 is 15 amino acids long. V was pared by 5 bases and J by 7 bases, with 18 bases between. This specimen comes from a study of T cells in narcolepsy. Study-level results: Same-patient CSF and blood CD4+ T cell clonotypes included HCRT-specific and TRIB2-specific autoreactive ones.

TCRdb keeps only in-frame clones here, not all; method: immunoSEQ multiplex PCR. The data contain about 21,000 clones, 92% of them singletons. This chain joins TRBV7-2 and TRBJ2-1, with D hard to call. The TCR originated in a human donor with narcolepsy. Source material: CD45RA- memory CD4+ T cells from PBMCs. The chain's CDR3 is CASSTPPTHENEQFF. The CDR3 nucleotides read TGTGCCAGCAGCACCCCACCGACCCACGAGAATGAGCAGTTCTTC.